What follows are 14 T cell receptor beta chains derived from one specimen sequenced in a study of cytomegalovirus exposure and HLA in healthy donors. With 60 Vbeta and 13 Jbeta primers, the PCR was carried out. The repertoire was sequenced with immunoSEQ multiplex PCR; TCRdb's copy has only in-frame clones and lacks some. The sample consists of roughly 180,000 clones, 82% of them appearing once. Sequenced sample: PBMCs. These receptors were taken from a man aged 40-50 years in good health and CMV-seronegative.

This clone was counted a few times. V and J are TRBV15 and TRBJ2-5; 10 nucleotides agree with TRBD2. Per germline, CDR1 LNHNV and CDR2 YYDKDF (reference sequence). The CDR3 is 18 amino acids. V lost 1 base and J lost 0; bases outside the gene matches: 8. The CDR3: CATSRGPSGSVYQETQYF. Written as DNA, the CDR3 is TGTGCCACCAGCAGAGGTCCTAGCGGGAGCGTGTACCAAGAGACCCAGTACTTC.

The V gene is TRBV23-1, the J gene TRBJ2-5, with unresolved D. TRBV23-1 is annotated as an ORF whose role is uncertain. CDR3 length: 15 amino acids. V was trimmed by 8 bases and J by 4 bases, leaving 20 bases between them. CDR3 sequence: CASRRSFRLGETQYF. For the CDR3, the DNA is TGCGCCAGCCGCCGTTCCTTTAGACTGGGAGAGACCCAGTACTTC.

In nucleotides, the CDR3 is TGTGCCAGCAGCTCCTCTAGCGGGAGGAGGCATGAGCAGTTCTTC. This gives the protein CASSSSSGRRHEQFF. The gene calls are TRBV5-8 and TRBJ2-1; 11 bases fit TRBD2. This CDR3 spans 15 amino acids. CDR1 and CDR2 (germline): SGHTS, YDEGEE. J gave up 8 bases and V 3 bases, and 7 bases lay outside the gene matches.

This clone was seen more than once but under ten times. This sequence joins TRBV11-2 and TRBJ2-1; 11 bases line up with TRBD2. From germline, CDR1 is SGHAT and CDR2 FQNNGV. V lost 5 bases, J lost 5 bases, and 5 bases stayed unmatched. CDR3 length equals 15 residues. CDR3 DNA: TGTGCCAGCAGCCCCCGACTAGCGGGGCACAATGAGCAGTTCTTC. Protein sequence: CASSPRLAGHNEQFF.

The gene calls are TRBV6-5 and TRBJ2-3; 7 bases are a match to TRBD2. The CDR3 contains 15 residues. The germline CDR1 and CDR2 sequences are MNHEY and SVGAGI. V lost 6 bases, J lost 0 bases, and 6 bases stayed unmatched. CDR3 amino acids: CASRSSGSSTDTQYF. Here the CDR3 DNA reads TGTGCCAGCAGATCTAGCGGCTCTAGCACAGATACGCAGTATTTT.

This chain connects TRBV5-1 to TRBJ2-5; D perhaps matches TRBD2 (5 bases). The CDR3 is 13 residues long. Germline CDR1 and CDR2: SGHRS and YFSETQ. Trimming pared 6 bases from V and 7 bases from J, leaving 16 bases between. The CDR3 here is CASTVNGDGTQYF. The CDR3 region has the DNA TGCGCCAGCACTGTAAACGGGGATGGGACCCAGTACTTC.

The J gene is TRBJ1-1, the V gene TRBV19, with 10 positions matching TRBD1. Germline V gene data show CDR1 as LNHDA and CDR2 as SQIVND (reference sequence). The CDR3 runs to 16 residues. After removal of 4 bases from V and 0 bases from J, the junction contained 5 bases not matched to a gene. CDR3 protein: CASSTGQGEMNTEAFF. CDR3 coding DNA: TGTGCCAGTAGTACCGGACAGGGGGAGATGAACACTGAAGCTTTCTTT.

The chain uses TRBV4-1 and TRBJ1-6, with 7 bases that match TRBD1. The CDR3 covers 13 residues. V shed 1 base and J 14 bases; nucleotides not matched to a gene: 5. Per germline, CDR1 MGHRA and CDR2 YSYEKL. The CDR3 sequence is CASSQVTGTTLHF. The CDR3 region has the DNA TGCGCCAGCAGCCAAGTGACAGGGACGACCCTCCACTTT.

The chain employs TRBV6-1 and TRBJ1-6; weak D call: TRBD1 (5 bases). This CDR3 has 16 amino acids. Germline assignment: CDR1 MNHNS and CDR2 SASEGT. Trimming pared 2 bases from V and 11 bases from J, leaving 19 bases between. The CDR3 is CASSESWDSRGAPLHF. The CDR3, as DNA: TGTGCCAGCAGTGAATCATGGGACTCCCGCGGTGCACCCCTCCACTTT.

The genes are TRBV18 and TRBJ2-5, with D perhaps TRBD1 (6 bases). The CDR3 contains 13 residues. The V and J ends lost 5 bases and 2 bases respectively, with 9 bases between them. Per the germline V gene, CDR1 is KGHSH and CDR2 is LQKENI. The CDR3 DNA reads TGTGCCAGCTCAACAGGGATTCAAGAGACCCAGTACTTC. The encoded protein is CASSTGIQETQYF.

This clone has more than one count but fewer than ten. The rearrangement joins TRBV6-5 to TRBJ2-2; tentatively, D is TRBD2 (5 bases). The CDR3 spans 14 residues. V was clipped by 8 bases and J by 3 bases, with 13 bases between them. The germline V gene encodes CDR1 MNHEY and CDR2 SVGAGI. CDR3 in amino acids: CASAGKIHTGELFF. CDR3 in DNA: TGTGCCAGCGCCGGGAAGATTCACACCGGGGAGCTGTTTTTT.

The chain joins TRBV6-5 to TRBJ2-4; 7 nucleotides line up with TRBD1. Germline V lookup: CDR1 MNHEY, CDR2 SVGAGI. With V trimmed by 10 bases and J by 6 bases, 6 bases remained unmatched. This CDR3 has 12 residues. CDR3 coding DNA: TGTGCCACGAGACAGGGTCGAAACATTCAGTACTTC. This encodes CATRQGRNIQYF.

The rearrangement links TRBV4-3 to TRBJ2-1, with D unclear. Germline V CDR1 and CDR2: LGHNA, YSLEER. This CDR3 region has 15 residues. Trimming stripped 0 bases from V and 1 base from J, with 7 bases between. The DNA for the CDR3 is TGCGCCAGCAGCCAAGATGGCGGATCCTACAATGAGCAGTTCTTC. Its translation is CASSQDGGSYNEQFF.

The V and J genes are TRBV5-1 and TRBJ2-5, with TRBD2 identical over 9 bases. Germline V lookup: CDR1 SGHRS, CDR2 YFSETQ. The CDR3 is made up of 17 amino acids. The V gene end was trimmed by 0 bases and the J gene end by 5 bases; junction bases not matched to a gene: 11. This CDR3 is CASSLAVSGGSRETQYF. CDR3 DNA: TGCGCCAGCAGCTTGGCCGTTAGCGGGGGTTCTAGGGAGACCCAGTACTTC.